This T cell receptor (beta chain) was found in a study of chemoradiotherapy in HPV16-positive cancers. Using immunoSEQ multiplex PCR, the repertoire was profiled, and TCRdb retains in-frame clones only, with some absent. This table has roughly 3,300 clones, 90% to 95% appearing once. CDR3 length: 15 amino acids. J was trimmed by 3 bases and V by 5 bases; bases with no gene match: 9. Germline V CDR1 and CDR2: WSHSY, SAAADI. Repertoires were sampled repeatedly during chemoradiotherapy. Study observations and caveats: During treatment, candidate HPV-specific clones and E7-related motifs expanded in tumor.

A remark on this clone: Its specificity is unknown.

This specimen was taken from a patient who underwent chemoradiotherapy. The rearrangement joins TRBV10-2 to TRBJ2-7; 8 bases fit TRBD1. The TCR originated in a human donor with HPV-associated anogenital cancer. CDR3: CASSYPGQAIYEQYF. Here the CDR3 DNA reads TGCGCCAGCAGTTACCCGGGACAGGCTATCTACGAGCAGTACTTC.